Included here is one TCR beta chain sequence, with context. No antigen is known for it. A far larger clone is off by one base, so a read error is likely. These data are taken from a study of regulatory T cells in long-lasting Graves disease. Study conclusions and caveats: Patients whose Graves' disease persisted exhibited lower TCR diversity than those newly diagnosed. Having only a small sample size may have limited accuracy. Persistent disease samples used TRBV28, TRBJ1-2 and TRBJ2-5 preferentially.

Combining iRepertoire HTBI primers with Arm-PCR of CDR3 regions, the authors built TCR beta libraries. TCRdb called the multiplex PCR reads again in MiXCR, with one record for every CDR3 protein. The data show around 420,000 distinct CDR3 sequences, with around a sixth seen just once and about 20% held by the top ten. Described time point: newly diagnosed GD, antithyroid drugs for less than 3 months. Making the TCR library involved RNA that had been extracted from PBMCs. Nine milliliters of peripheral blood went into EDTA tubes. The CDR3 runs 12 residues. From germline, CDR1 is LGHDT and CDR2 YNNKEL (reference sequence).

The sequence was obtained from a female donor with Graves disease. The chain has TRBV3-1 and TRBJ2-1; D gene unclear. The J call may be in error: the DNA end matches TRBJ1-1 better. Sequenced here: peripheral blood mononuclear cells (PBMCs), sampled at new diagnosis, from a patient treated with antithyroid drugs. This CDR3 is CASSRKVSVAFF. In DNA form, the CDR3 reads TGTGCCAGCAGCCGAAAGGTGAGCGTAGCTTTCTTT.